This section outlines one TCR beta chain sequence together with its context. Its target is unknown. These data come from a study of T cell responses to AZD1222 COVID-19 vaccine. Whole-study results and caveats: Spike-specific TCRs gained breadth and depth after people received two AZD1222 doses. The sample set comprised mostly white British donors with more females, and clonal diversity was possibly underestimated. The span of vaccine-associated CD4 TCRs extended across spike, with dominance at 160-218 and 743-854.

Only in-frame clones appear in the TCRdb table, and some are missing; sequencing was by immunoSEQ multiplex PCR. The data contain more than 85,000 clones, 87% of them seen just once; the ten biggest clones take up 4% to 5.5%. The specimen was peripheral blood, collected 28 days after the second AZD1222 dose. The TCR sequence derives from an adult who received the AZD1222 COVID-19 vaccine.

The CDR3 bases are TGTGCCAGCTCACCACGGGATGCGGGAGTTTGGAGTGAGCAGTTCTTC. Its protein product is CASSPRDAGVWSEQFF. This sequence joins TRBV18 and TRBJ2-1; 7 nucleotides align to TRBD2. Trimming removed 1 base from V and 9 bases from J; junction bases left unmatched: 12. The CDR3 totals 16 residues. In germline, CDR1 is KGHSH, CDR2 LQKENI.